The 28 T cell receptor beta chains presented below share a single source sample, sequenced in a study of a mutant IDH1 vaccine in newly diagnosed glioma (dated by TCRdb to 2020 to 2022). Receptor libraries were prepared by the immunoSEQ multiplex PCR assay. TCRdb re-hosts the immuneACCESS table, in-frame sequences only. Its copies lack some clones; in the studies checked, an unresolved V gene accounts for under half of them, and the cause for the rest is not known. The sample table holds about 65,000 clones, of which 85% were seen once. Approximately 3.7% of the sample belongs to the ten largest clones. The time point label corresponds to: week 23, last vaccination. Each vaccine dose, consisting of 300 ug of a 20-mer mutant IDH1 peptide in Montanide, was administered subcutaneously with topical imiquimod. No antigens are known for them. Sample: PBMCs, taken from a glioma patient whose treatment included an IDH1 peptide vaccine. These receptors were taken from a man younger than 40 with glioma.

The chain is built from TRBV6-6 and TRBJ2-5; D unclear. The end of the DNA aligns better with TRBJ2-7, so the J call may be wrong. CDR1 MNHNY and CDR2 SVGAGI come from the germline V gene (reference sequence). The CDR3 has 12 amino acids. For the CDR3, the DNA is TGTGCCAGCAGTTCCCCCTGGGGCGAGCAGTACTTC. As protein: CASSSPWGEQYF.

The chain combines TRBV2 with TRBJ1-5; the D gene is possibly TRBD1 (5 bases). This CDR3 has 14 amino acids. V lost 4 bases, J lost 3 bases, and 10 bases lay in between. Germline assignment: CDR1 SNHLY and CDR2 FYNNEI. This CDR3 is CASSGGGYNQPQHF. The CDR3 DNA reads as TGTGCCAGCAGTGGTGGGGGGTACAATCAGCCCCAGCATTTT.

Comment on this clone: The junction departs from germline at one end; a sequencing error may be responsible. The chain recombines TRBV13 with TRBJ2-1; D not certain. CDR3 size: 11 residues. Per germline, CDR1 PRHDT and CDR2 FYEKMQ (reference sequence). The DNA of the CDR3 is TGTGCCAGCAGCTCCAACAATGAGCAGTTCTTC. Its protein is CASSSNNEQFF.

This chain uses TRBV5-8 with TRBJ2-5; 7 nucleotides match TRBD2. The germline V gene has CDR1 SGHTS and CDR2 YDEGEE. Trimming took 2 bases from V and 5 from J; bases not matched to a gene: 6. The CDR3 spans 14 residues. CDR3 protein: CASSFRLAEETQYF. The CDR3 bases are TGTGCCAGCAGCTTCCGGCTAGCGGAGGAGACCCAGTACTTC.

V usage is TRBV5-1 and J usage is TRBJ2-5; D possibly uses TRBD1 or TRBD2 (5 bases each). Germline assignment: CDR1 SGHRS and CDR2 YFSETQ. V dropped 2 bases and J dropped 1 base, with 18 bases sitting between them. CDR3 size: 17 residues. The CDR3 region has the DNA TGCGCCAGCAGCTTTTCATGGCGGGTTAGGGGCCAAGAGACCCAGTACTTC. This codes for CASSFSWRVRGQETQYF.

The chain carries TRBV29-1 and TRBJ1-1; D might be TRBD1 (6 bases). This CDR3 comprises 14 residues. The V gene lost 5 bases and the J gene lost 0 bases, with 13 bases spanning the gap. The germline CDR1 and CDR2 sequences are SQVTM and ANQGSEA. The CDR3 sequence is CSVLTGPMNTEAFF. In DNA form, the CDR3 reads TGCAGCGTTCTGACAGGCCCCATGAACACTGAAGCTTTCTTT.

The J gene is TRBJ2-2, the V gene TRBV9; the D gene could be TRBD1 or TRBD2 (5 bases each). Germline V lookup: CDR1 SGDLS, CDR2 YYNGEE. The V end was cut by 2 bases, the J end by 1 base, with 12 bases between. This CDR3 is built from 16 residues. CDR3 sequence: CASSVGNRRNTGELFF. The CDR3 DNA follows: TGTGCCAGCAGCGTCGGGAACAGGAGGAACACCGGGGAGCTGTTTTTT.

The chain recombines TRBV5-1 with TRBJ2-5; 7 positions agree with TRBD2. Unmatched junction bases numbered 15, after V lost 2 bases and J lost 11 bases. CDR1 SGHRS and CDR2 YFSETQ come from the germline V gene. There are 15 residues in the CDR3. The CDR3 DNA reads as TGCGCCAGCAGCTTAGTAGCGAGCGGGGATTATGAGCAGTACTTC. Protein product: CASSLVASGDYEQYF.

The rearrangement uses TRBV6-5 and TRBJ2-7, with D maybe TRBD1 (6 bases). The CDR3 totals 15 residues. The V gene lost 0 bases and the J gene lost 3 bases, with 12 bases spanning the gap. Germline lookup yields CDR1 MNHEY and CDR2 SVGAGI. The CDR3 is CASSYSGQSLYEQYF. The DNA for the CDR3 is TGTGCCAGCAGTTACTCAGGACAGTCACTCTACGAGCAGTACTTC.

The chain employs TRBV11-3 and TRBJ2-2, with TRBD1 matching over 7 bases. Germline V gene sequence: CDR1 SGHNT, CDR2 YENEEA. This CDR3 is 13 amino acids long. With 6 bases clipped from V and 4 bases from J, the junction kept 2 bases outside the gene matches. The DNA of the CDR3 is TGTGCCAGCAGGTCAGGGGGCACCGGGGAGCTGTTTTTT. It specifies CASRSGGTGELFF.

The genes are TRBV10-2 and TRBJ1-4; perhaps TRBD1 as D (6 bases). CDR1 and CDR2 from the germline V gene are WSHSY and SAAADI. V lost 2 bases to trimming and J lost 5 bases, with 9 bases between them. The CDR3 covers 14 residues. The CDR3 DNA follows: TGCGCCAGCAGTGAGGGACAGAGAAATGAAAAACTGTTTTTT. Protein: CASSEGQRNEKLFF.

The chain employs TRBV19 and TRBJ2-2; D not certain. The CDR3 length is 14 residues. The V gene lost 3 bases and the J gene lost 7 bases, with 12 bases spanning the gap. Germline CDR1 LNHDA, CDR2 SQIVND (reference sequence). The CDR3 reads CASSILGSNGELFF. CDR3 nucleotides: TGTGCCAGTAGTATTTTAGGTTCCAACGGGGAGCTGTTTTTT.

The chain links TRBV6-6 to TRBJ2-1; possible D gene TRBD1, 6 bases. Per germline, CDR1 MNHNY and CDR2 SVGAGI (reference sequence). CDR3 length: 15 residues. Trimming took off 4 bases at V and 7 bases at J, with 17 bases between the two ends. CDR3 residues: CASSWGHREQNEQFF. The CDR3 DNA sequence: TGTGCCAGCAGTTGGGGACACAGGGAGCAGAATGAGCAGTTCTTC.

The chain employs TRBV7-7 and TRBJ2-7; D call uncertain. Germline lookup yields CDR1 SSHAT and CDR2 FNYEAQ (reference sequence). The V end lost 5 bases, the J end lost 0 bases, and 14 bases lay between the germline ends. The CDR3 covers 15 residues. The CDR3 loop is CASSPLGRASYEQYF. The CDR3 region has the DNA TGTGCCAGCAGCCCGCTAGGCCGGGCCTCCTACGAGCAGTACTTC.

The chain employs TRBV30 and TRBJ2-4, with 8 positions matching TRBD1. This CDR3 spans 12 amino acids. Germline trimming cut 1 base from V and 9 bases from J; bases unmatched to any gene: 2. The V gene's germline CDR1 is GTSNPN and CDR2 SVGIG (reference sequence). The CDR3 loop is CAWSAGGGIQYF. CDR3 bases: TGTGCCTGGAGTGCAGGGGGCGGCATTCAGTACTTC.

In its sample, this clone was seen once. The CDR3 loop reads CASSMRPAYEQYF. The CDR3 coding sequence is TGTGCCAGTAGTATGAGGCCGGCCTACGAGCAGTACTTC. The chain has TRBV19 and TRBJ2-7; D not certain. V dropped 3 bases and J dropped 2 bases, with 8 bases sitting between them. CDR1 is LNHDA, CDR2 SQIVND, per germline (reference sequence). CDR3 length: 13 amino acids.

The chain joins TRBV7-9 to TRBJ2-1; D is uncertain. The CDR3 contains 13 residues. From germline, CDR1 is SEHNR and CDR2 FQNEAQ (reference sequence). Trimming cost V 1 base and J 2 bases, with 3 bases left between them. The CDR3 DNA reads as TGTGCCAGCAGCTTAGGGGCCTACAATGAGCAGTTCTTC. Translated, it gives CASSLGAYNEQFF.

DNA for the CDR3: TGTGCCACCCGATCGGGGGACACCGGGGAGCTGTTTTTT. Encoded protein: CATRSGDTGELFF. The chain links TRBV6-5 to TRBJ2-2; tentatively, D is TRBD2 (6 bases). V gave up 10 bases and J gave up 3 bases, with 12 bases separating them. CDR3 size: 13 residues. Germline CDR1 and CDR2: MNHEY and SVGAGI.

V and J are TRBV6-6 and TRBJ2-1; D possibly corresponds to TRBD1 (6 bases). Per the germline V gene, CDR1 is MNHNY and CDR2 is SVGAGI (reference sequence). Trimming cost V 3 bases and J 7 bases, with 13 bases left between them. The CDR3 loop spans 14 amino acids. The CDR3 DNA sequence: TGTGCCAGCAGTTATCAGGGGCCGGAAAATGAGCAGTTCTTC. This gives the protein CASSYQGPENEQFF.

This sequence joins TRBV4-3 and TRBJ2-2; 9 nucleotides line up with TRBD1. With V trimmed by 0 bases and J by 1 base, 0 bases remained unmatched. Looked up from germline, CDR1 is LGHNA and CDR2 is YSLEER. The CDR3 runs 16 residues. In nucleotides, the CDR3 is TGCGCCAGCAGCCAAGAGGACAGGGGGAACACCGGGGAGCTGTTTTTT. Protein sequence: CASSQEDRGNTGELFF.

The chain joins TRBV6-6 to TRBJ2-2; the D gene could be TRBD1 or TRBD2 (6 bases each). This CDR3 has 16 residues. The germline gives CDR1 MNHNY, CDR2 SVGAGI (reference sequence). The V end lost 6 bases, the J end lost 4 bases, and 18 bases lay between the germline ends. The CDR3 bases are TGTGCCAGCAGCCGGACGGGGGCAGCTAGCACCGGGGAGCTGTTTTTT. Amino acid sequence: CASSRTGAASTGELFF.

V usage is TRBV5-8 and J usage is TRBJ2-7; weak D call: TRBD2 (6 bases). The V gene lost 0 bases and the J gene lost 2 bases, with 9 bases spanning the gap. CDR1 and CDR2 from the germline V gene are SGHTS and YDEGEE. The CDR3 is 14 amino acids. As DNA, the CDR3 is TGTGCCAGCAGCTTGGTGCCGGGGGCCTACGAGCAGTACTTC. It encodes CASSLVPGAYEQYF.

The chain links TRBV5-1 to TRBJ2-1; possible D gene TRBD2, 5 bases. The CDR3 covers 16 residues. V dropped 4 bases and J dropped 4 bases, with 18 bases sitting between them. The germline gives CDR1 SGHRS, CDR2 YFSETQ. The CDR3 reads CASSRNAGRTYNEQFF. The CDR3 DNA reads as TGCGCCAGCAGCCGAAACGCCGGCCGGACTTACAATGAGCAGTTCTTC.

In its sample, this clone ranks as medium-sized. The chain combines TRBV4-1 with TRBJ1-5, with 9 bases matching TRBD1. J gave up 5 bases and V 0 bases, and 5 bases lay outside the gene matches. The CDR3 is 16 residues long. CDR1 MGHRA and CDR2 YSYEKL come from the germline V gene. CDR3 loop: CASSQDSGTGYQPQHF. The DNA of the CDR3 is TGCGCCAGCAGCCAAGATTCCGGGACAGGGTATCAGCCCCAGCATTTT.

The count of this clone is one. The chain carries TRBV28 and TRBJ1-5; TRBD1 agrees at 7 bases. This CDR3 spans 14 amino acids. V lost 7 bases and J lost 5; bases outside the gene matches: 8. Germline CDR1 MDHEN, CDR2 SYDVKM. The CDR3 coding sequence is TGTGCCAGCACCTTGACAGGGAGGGATCAGCCCCAGCATTTT. This sequence encodes CASTLTGRDQPQHF.

The V gene is TRBV5-1, the J gene TRBJ1-2; maybe TRBD1 (6 bases). Between the trimmed V and J ends, which lost 4 bases and 2 bases, there was a span of 12 bases. Germline V lookup: CDR1 SGHRS, CDR2 YFSETQ. The CDR3 covers 14 residues. CDR3 sequence reads: CASSPTQGNYGYTF. CDR3 nucleotide sequence: TGCGCCAGCAGCCCAACTCAGGGGAACTATGGCTACACCTTC.

V usage is TRBV23-1 and J usage is TRBJ1-4; no clear D. TRBV23-1 is noted as an ORF with a role that remains uncertain. The CDR3 has 20 residues. Deletions cut 0 bases from V and 0 bases from J, with 20 bases between. The CDR3 loop is CASSQSPQELTLTTNEKLFF. CDR3 bases: TGCGCCAGCAGTCAATCCCCTCAGGAACTTACCCTGACAACTAATGAAAAACTGTTTTTT.

The rearrangement uses TRBV28 and TRBJ2-3; 10 positions agree with TRBD1. The CDR3 has 17 amino acids. V shed 3 bases, J shed 1 base, and the junction held 7 bases outside the gene matches. Germline CDR1 and CDR2: MDHEN and SYDVKM. CDR3 protein: CASSLHDRGHGTDTQYF. DNA for the CDR3: TGTGCCAGCAGTTTGCATGACAGGGGGCATGGCACAGATACGCAGTATTTT.